The T cell receptor beta chain described here comes from a study of blood T cell repertoires in COVID-19. CDR1 is LNHDA, CDR2 SQIVND, per germline (reference sequence). V shed 4 bases and J shed 0 bases, with 13 bases lying between them. The CDR3 consists of 16 residues. Original processing notes: Researchers report that nucleated cell counts were estimated from reference gene primer amplification. TCRdb's copy holds only in-frame clones and misses some; the assay was immunoSEQ multiplex PCR. V, J and clone size are those of that table, while D and trimming were read from the DNA. Of 350,000 to 550,000 clones detected, 80% to 90% appear once; the ten largest clones hold around 1.1%.

The sample taken for sequencing was PBMCs or T cells enriched from blood (not recorded which). The chain employs TRBV19 and TRBJ1-5, with no clear D. The sequence derives from a man aged 30 to 45 who had recovered from COVID-19. CDR3 in amino acids: CASSNWQTYSNQPQHF. The CDR3 DNA is TGTGCCAGTAGTAATTGGCAGACATATAGCAATCAGCCCCAGCATTTT.